These 21 T cell receptor beta chains were all obtained from the same sample, sequenced in a study of blood T cell repertoires in COVID-19. Sequencing was performed with immunoSEQ multiplex PCR; in TCRdb, only in-frame clones are kept and a portion is missing. The sample lists about 150,000 clones, roughly four fifths occurring once. The sequencing sample was made of peripheral blood. The receptor source for this set is a woman aged 55-75 years with COVID-19, enrolled during active disease.

The chain combines TRBV15 with TRBJ1-1, with D possibly matching TRBD1 (6 bases). CDR3 size: 13 residues. Trimming removed 7 bases at V and 2 bases at J, with 11 bases between. The germline V gene encodes CDR1 LNHNV and CDR2 YYDKDF (reference sequence). The CDR3 nucleotides read TGTGCCACCACCCAGGACAGTAACACTGAAGCTTTCTTT. Protein product: CATTQDSNTEAFF.

The chain has TRBV2 and TRBJ2-7, with TRBD2 matching 11 bases. CDR3 length: 15 residues. Looked up from germline, CDR1 is SNHLY and CDR2 is FYNNEI. With V trimmed by 8 bases and J by 5 bases, 11 bases remained unmatched. CDR3 sequence: CASLRTSGLGDEQYF. CDR3 nucleotides: TGTGCCAGCCTCCGGACTAGCGGGTTAGGGGACGAGCAGTACTTC.

This clone was picked up one time. This chain joins TRBV19 and TRBJ2-1; D is perhaps TRBD2 (6 bases). V lost 3 bases and J lost 0, with 9 bases in between. The CDR3 sequence is 15 residues long. Germline V gives CDR1 LNHDA, CDR2 SQIVND (reference sequence). As DNA, the CDR3 is TGTGCCAGTAGTATCCTAGCGCCCTCCTACAATGAGCAGTTCTTC. This encodes CASSILAPSYNEQFF.

The chain carries TRBV19 and TRBJ1-5, with TRBD1 matching 7 bases. This CDR3 is built from 15 residues. The germline V gene encodes CDR1 LNHDA and CDR2 SQIVND (reference sequence). J was trimmed by 7 bases and V by 3 bases; bases with no gene match: 9. CDR3 in DNA: TGTGCCAGTAGTATGGCGACAGGGCGAGCCCAGCCCCAGCATTTT. Its translation: CASSMATGRAQPQHF.

The chain joins TRBV11-2 to TRBJ1-4; no reliable D call. The germline V gene encodes CDR1 SGHAT and CDR2 FQNNGV. Deletions cut 5 bases from V and 0 bases from J, with 7 bases between. The CDR3 is 14 residues long. This CDR3 reads CASSHSATNEKLFF. CDR3 nucleotides: TGTGCCAGCAGCCACAGTGCAACTAATGAAAAACTGTTTTTT.

This chain joins TRBV10-3 and TRBJ1-6; perhaps TRBD1 as D (5 bases). Germline V gene lookup returns CDR1 ENHRY and CDR2 SYGVKD. CDR3 length equals 15 residues. Trimming shortened V by 10 bases and J by 7 bases, and 20 bases separated the two germline ends. In nucleotides, the CDR3 is TGTGCCACCAAGGGCACGGGGGATTGGAATTCACCCCTCCACTTT. As protein: CATKGTGDWNSPLHF.

This chain joins TRBV19 and TRBJ1-6, with D unresolved. Germline V gene lookup returns CDR1 LNHDA and CDR2 SQIVND (reference sequence). This CDR3 comprises 14 residues. V gave up 3 bases and J gave up 7 bases, with 10 bases separating them. CDR3 residues: CASSMDYRNSPLHF. The CDR3 region has the DNA TGTGCCAGTAGTATGGACTATCGGAATTCACCCCTCCACTTT.

V gene TRBV6-2 or TRBV6-3 combines with J gene TRBJ2-2; maybe TRBD1 (5 bases). CDR1 is MNHEY and CDR2 is SVGEGT in the germline V gene. With 2 bases removed from V and 5 bases from J, the gap between germline ends came to 18 bases. This CDR3 comprises 17 residues. CDR3 in amino acids: CASSYRAGQPGTGELFF. Written as DNA, the CDR3 is TGTGCCAGCAGTTACAGGGCAGGACAACCGGGTACCGGGGAGCTGTTTTTT.

The chain carries TRBV3-1 (or the pseudogene TRBV3-2) and TRBJ2-1, with no clear D. V was shortened by 1 base and J by 9 bases, with 7 bases between the two germline ends. The CDR3 length is 12 residues. Per germline, CDR1 LGHDT and CDR2 YNNKEL (reference sequence). DNA for the CDR3: TGTGCCAGCAGCCAAGGAAGGAGTGAGCAGTTCTTC. It yields the protein CASSQGRSEQFF.

The chain uses TRBV25-1 and TRBJ2-5; 9 bases fit TRBD1. Trimming took 1 base from V and 5 from J; bases not matched to a gene: 5. The germline gives CDR1 MGHDK, CDR2 SYGVNS. CDR3 length: 15 residues. The CDR3: CASSESTGGRETQYF. CDR3 sequence (DNA): TGTGCCAGCAGTGAATCAACAGGGGGCAGGGAGACCCAGTACTTC.

The J gene is TRBJ1-5, the V gene TRBV24-1; possibly TRBD1 for D (5 bases). V was pared by 5 bases and J by 3 bases, with 7 bases between. The CDR3 contains 13 residues. Germline loops: CDR1 KGHDR, CDR2 SFDVKD. CDR3 loop: CATSARDNQPQHF. As DNA, the CDR3 is TGTGCCACCAGTGCCAGGGACAATCAGCCCCAGCATTTT.

V is TRBV20-1 and J is TRBJ2-1; no clear D. Germline V gene sequence: CDR1 DFQATT, CDR2 SNEGSKA (reference sequence). The CDR3 is made up of 11 amino acids. V shed 0 bases and J shed 5 bases, with 2 bases lying between them. The CDR3 DNA reads as TGCAGTGCTAGAGATAACAATGAGCAGTTCTTC. This translates into CSARDNNEQFF.

Only a few counts were recorded for this clone. V and J are TRBV4-1 and TRBJ2-6, with 13 positions matching TRBD2. V dropped 0 bases and J dropped 0; count of bases not matched to a gene: 5. This CDR3 region has 20 residues. Germline lookup yields CDR1 MGHRA and CDR2 YSYEKL. The CDR3 reads CASSQDKGLAGNSGANVLTF. The CDR3 nucleotides are TGCGCCAGCAGCCAAGATAAGGGACTAGCGGGGAACTCTGGGGCCAACGTCCTGACTTTC.

J is TRBJ1-3 and V is TRBV29-1; 7 positions match TRBD1. The CDR3 has 13 residues. V lost 5 bases to trimming and J lost 4 bases; unmatched junction nucleotides: 5. The germline V gene has CDR1 SQVTM and CDR2 ANQGSEA. As DNA, the CDR3 is TGCAGCGTTTCAACAGGGGCGGGAAACACCATATATTTT. This sequence encodes CSVSTGAGNTIYF.

The chain has TRBV5-5 and TRBJ2-4; tentatively, D is TRBD2 (7 bases). This CDR3 comprises 15 residues. Germline V gives CDR1 SGHKS, CDR2 YYEKEE (reference sequence). Trimming pared 4 bases from V and 5 bases from J, leaving 16 bases between. CDR3 coding DNA: TGTGCCAGCAGCCCGGGGGCGGGGGATCAAAACATTCAGTACTTC. Amino acid sequence: CASSPGAGDQNIQYF.

The chain combines TRBV19 with TRBJ1-5; D remains unclear. The CDR3 totals 14 residues. The V and J ends lost 3 bases and 11 bases respectively, with 17 bases between them. Germline V gene data show CDR1 as LNHDA and CDR2 as SQIVND (reference sequence). The CDR3 loop is CASSMGQGRAAQHF. Here the CDR3 DNA reads TGTGCCAGTAGTATGGGTCAAGGGCGGGCCGCCCAGCATTTT.

The J gene is TRBJ2-7, the V gene TRBV4-1, with D possibly being TRBD1 (6 bases). Germline CDR1 reads MGHRA; CDR2 reads YSYEKL. V lost 4 bases to trimming and J lost 2 bases, with 12 bases between them. This CDR3 has 14 residues. The CDR3 spells CASSLQGITYEQYF. The CDR3 bases are TGCGCCAGCAGCCTACAGGGAATTACCTACGAGCAGTACTTC.

The chain employs TRBV10-3 and TRBJ1-2, with a possible D match to TRBD1 (6 bases). V shed 4 bases and J shed 3 bases, with 15 bases lying between them. Per the germline V gene, CDR1 is ENHRY and CDR2 is SYGVKD. The CDR3 is 15 amino acids. The CDR3 region is CAISGTTGPDYGYTF. CDR3 sequence (DNA): TGTGCCATCAGTGGTACCACAGGGCCCGACTATGGCTACACCTTC.

V usage is TRBV5-1 and J usage is TRBJ2-7, with 9 bases identical to TRBD1. Per germline, CDR1 SGHRS and CDR2 YFSETQ. CDR3 size: 16 residues. The junction had 11 bases not matched to a gene; V was cut back by 3 bases and J by 4 bases. The CDR3 bases are TGCGCCAGCAGCTCGCCCACAGGGGGCTTGGGATACGAGCAGTACGTC. Translating it yields CASSSPTGGLGYEQYV.

This chain connects TRBV12-5 to TRBJ1-6, with 8 bases fitting TRBD1. The CDR3 is 14 residues long. Germline V gives CDR1 LGHNT, CDR2 FRNRAP. The ends lost 7 bases at V and 7 bases at J; junction bases unmatched: 6. CDR3: CASALTGVNSPLHF. The CDR3, as DNA: TGTGCTAGTGCGCTGACAGGGGTAAATTCACCCCTCCACTTT.

The chain recombines TRBV10-3 with TRBJ1-3; D unresolved. Looked up from germline, CDR1 is ENHRY and CDR2 is SYGVKD. V dropped 0 bases and J dropped 3 bases, with 9 bases sitting between them. This CDR3 region has 15 residues. This chain's CDR3 is CAISESTTIGNTIYF. The CDR3 DNA is TGTGCCATCAGTGAGTCGACCACTATTGGAAACACCATATATTTT.